Following are 19 T cell receptor beta chains from one sample sequenced in a study of cytomegalovirus exposure and HLA in healthy donors. The PCR made use of 60 Vbeta and 13 Jbeta primers. Assay used: immunoSEQ multiplex PCR; TCRdb lists only in-frame clones, some missing. The sample has over 100,000 clones, over 60% seen once. Specimen: PBMCs. The origin of the receptors is a male donor in good health and CMV-seropositive.

The V and J genes are TRBV6-5 and TRBJ1-2, with D maybe TRBD1 (5 bases). Per the germline V gene, CDR1 is MNHEY and CDR2 is SVGAGI. The V and J ends lost 2 bases and 8 bases respectively, with 12 bases between them. The CDR3 covers 13 residues. CDR3 DNA sequence: TGTGCCAGCAGTTACCGGCAGGGAATGGGCTACACCTTC. Residues: CASSYRQGMGYTF.

V gene TRBV4-2 combines with J gene TRBJ2-5; D possibly corresponds to TRBD2 (5 bases). Near its end, the DNA agrees better with TRBJ2-7, so the J call may be wrong. The CDR3 covers 14 residues. CDR1 is LGHNA, CDR2 YNFKEQ, per germline. The CDR3 region is CASSRVSNAGEQYF. CDR3 in DNA: TGTGCCAGCAGCCGAGTTAGTAATGCGGGCGAGCAGTACTTC.

The chain is built from TRBV28 and TRBJ2-5; weak D call: TRBD2 (6 bases). The CDR3 loop spans 15 amino acids. Trimming pared 2 bases from V and 5 bases from J, leaving 15 bases between. Germline CDR1 is MDHEN and CDR2 is SYDVKM. The CDR3 sequence: CASSLIGAGRETQYF. In DNA, the CDR3 is TGTGCCAGCAGTTTAATTGGCGCAGGGAGGGAGACCCAGTACTTC.

V usage is TRBV6-5 and J usage is TRBJ1-4, with no clear D. This CDR3 is 14 amino acids long. Looked up from germline, CDR1 is MNHEY and CDR2 is SVGAGI. Deletions cut 6 bases from V and 2 bases from J, with 10 bases between. The DNA for the CDR3 is TGTGCCAGCAGGAGAGGGTGGACTAATGAAAAACTGTTTTTT. Residues: CASRRGWTNEKLFF.

A single count supports this clone. The junction departs from the called germline gene at one end, perhaps through a read error. This rearrangement joins TRBV4-2 to TRBJ1-6; 7 positions match TRBD1. Per the germline V gene, CDR1 is LGHNA and CDR2 is YNFKEQ. This CDR3 spans 15 amino acids. The CDR3 spells CAGSFYSGGNSPLHF. CDR3 in DNA: TGTGCCGGCAGCTTTTACTCAGGGGGAAATTCACCCCTCCACTTT.

CDR3 region: CASSYSDRGSEQYF. CDR3 coding DNA: TGTGCCAGCAGTTACTCGGACAGGGGGAGTGAGCAGTACTTC. This rearrangement joins TRBV6-5 to TRBJ2-7, with TRBD1 matching over 10 bases. The CDR3 totals 14 residues. After removal of 0 bases from V and 7 bases from J, the junction contained 3 bases not matched to a gene. Germline V CDR1 and CDR2: MNHEY, SVGAGI.

The table lists this clone with a few counts. The chain joins TRBV9 to TRBJ1-2; 7 bases are a match to TRBD1. Germline-derived CDR1 and CDR2 are SGDLS and YYNGEE. This CDR3 contains 15 residues. V was clipped by 3 bases and J by 4 bases; unmatched bases: 9. The CDR3 coding sequence is TGTGCCAGCAGCGGAGACAGGGAGGAGAGCTATGGCTACACCTTC. Translated, it gives CASSGDREESYGYTF.

The chain uses TRBV7-8 and TRBJ1-5, with 7 bases that match TRBD1. V lost 0 bases and J lost 4; bases outside the gene matches: 6. Germline V gene sequence: CDR1 SGHVS, CDR2 FQNEAQ. This CDR3 contains 16 residues. The CDR3 DNA reads as TGTGCCAGCAGCTTAGCGGGGTACAGGGGTAATCAGCCCCAGCATTTT. Translating gives CASSLAGYRGNQPQHF. Based on the CDR3 plus reference TRBV7-8 and TRBJ1-5, the full variable domain is GAGVSQSPRYKVAKRGQDVALRCDPISGHVSLFWYQQALGQGPEFLTYFQNEAQLDKSGLPSDRFFAERPEGSVSTLKIQRTQQEDSAVYLCASSLAGYRGNQPQHFGDGTRLSIL.

V is TRBV27 and J is TRBJ2-3; 13 bases agree with TRBD2. Germline V lookup: CDR1 MNHEY, CDR2 SMNVEV (reference sequence). CDR3 size: 14 residues. With 5 bases clipped from V and 11 bases from J, the junction kept 7 bases outside the gene matches. The chain's CDR3 is CASSILAGGSQQYF. The CDR3 DNA sequence: TGTGCCAGCAGTATACTAGCGGGGGGGTCCCAGCAGTATTTT.

The V gene is TRBV5-1, the J gene TRBJ2-7; 11 nucleotides match TRBD1. Unmatched junction bases numbered 5, after V lost 4 bases and J lost 2 bases. CDR3 length: 15 residues. CDR1 is SGHRS and CDR2 is YFSETQ in the germline V gene. CDR3 in DNA: TGCGCCAGCAGCGCCGGGACAGGGGGGACCTACGAGCAGTACTTC. Protein product: CASSAGTGGTYEQYF.

Comment on this clone: An end of the junction differs from the germline gene, which may be a read error. V usage is TRBV14 and J usage is TRBJ1-2; D is unresolved. The CDR3 extends over 8 amino acids. Germline loops: CDR1 SGHDN, CDR2 FVKESK. The CDR3 region has the DNA TGTGCCAGCAGCCATTCGTGCTTC. Translating it yields CASSHSCF.

This chain uses TRBV2 with TRBJ2-2; TRBD1 aligns across 8 bases. With V trimmed by 5 bases and J by 7 bases, 6 bases remained unmatched. In germline, CDR1 is SNHLY, CDR2 FYNNEI. The CDR3 has 14 residues. CDR3 coding DNA: TGTGCCAGCAGTAAAGGACAGGGAAGCGGGGAGCTGTTTTTT. This sequence encodes CASSKGQGSGELFF.

The gene calls are TRBV5-4 and TRBJ1-2; D unresolved. The CDR3 consists of 14 residues. Trimming took 0 bases from V and 3 from J, leaving 9 bases between them. Germline V gene data show CDR1 as SGHNT and CDR2 as YYREEE (reference sequence). The CDR3 DNA reads TGTGCCAGCAGCTTGGAGTCCCAGGACTATGGCTACACCTTC. Translating gives CASSLESQDYGYTF.

V gene TRBV10-2 combines with J gene TRBJ2-7; TRBD1 matches at 8 bases. J was trimmed by 7 bases and V by 3 bases; bases with no gene match: 11. The CDR3 is 15 amino acids. CDR1 is WSHSY, CDR2 SAAADI, per germline. CDR3 DNA: TGCGCCAGCAGTGATTTTCAGGACAGGGTATTTGAGCAGTACTTC. It translates to CASSDFQDRVFEQYF.

This clone was observed once. V is TRBV28 and J is TRBJ1-3; D ambiguous. V was pared by 4 bases and J by 2 bases, with 9 bases between. Germline CDR1 reads MDHEN; CDR2 reads SYDVKM. CDR3 length: 14 residues. This CDR3 is CASSSVLTGNTIYF. The CDR3, as DNA: TGTGCCAGCAGTTCGGTTTTAACTGGAAACACCATATATTTT.

This rearrangement joins TRBV9 to TRBJ2-1, with TRBD2 identical over 12 bases. This CDR3 is built from 17 residues. The V gene's germline CDR1 is SGDLS and CDR2 YYNGEE. J gave up 7 bases and V 3 bases, and 11 bases lay outside the gene matches. CDR3 in amino acids: CASSANRLAGVVNEQFF. DNA for the CDR3: TGTGCCAGCAGCGCAAACCGACTAGCGGGAGTTGTAAATGAGCAGTTCTTC.

To note about this clone: At one boundary the junction diverges from the germline segment, which might be a read error. The gene calls are TRBV2 and TRBJ2-6; 11 bases fit TRBD2. The CDR3 totals 20 residues. Germline V lookup: CDR1 SNHLY, CDR2 FYNNEI. CDR3 loop: CASSLTSGSPDSSGANGLTF. CDR3 bases: TGTGCCAGCAGTCTAACTAGCGGGAGCCCTGATAGCTCTGGGGCCAACGGCCTGACTTTC. Using reference TRBV2 and TRBJ2-6 for the parts outside the CDR3, the full variable domain is EPEVTQTPSHQVTQMGQEVILRCVPISNHLYFYWYRQILGQKVEFLVSFYNNEISEKSEIFDDQFSVERPDGSNFTLKIRSTKLEDSAMYFCASSLTSGSPDSSGANGLTFGAGSRLTVL.

V is TRBV19 and J is TRBJ2-1; D is perhaps TRBD2 (6 bases). V gave up 3 bases and J gave up 3 bases, with 12 bases separating them. CDR1 and CDR2 from the germline V gene are LNHDA and SQIVND (reference sequence). The CDR3 is 15 residues long. CDR3 bases: TGTGCCAGTAGTATTTCCGGCGGGGTCTACAATGAGCAGTTCTTC. It yields the protein CASSISGGVYNEQFF.

The gene calls are TRBV19 and TRBJ1-2, with D tentatively TRBD1 (6 bases). Trimming removed 8 bases from V and 4 bases from J, with 11 bases in between. This CDR3 has 12 residues. Germline lookup yields CDR1 LNHDA and CDR2 SQIVND (reference sequence). CDR3: CASARGAYGYTF. DNA of the CDR3: TGTGCCAGTGCCCGGGGGGCCTATGGCTACACCTTC. Drawing the rest from reference TRBV19 and TRBJ1-2, the complete variable domain is DGGITQSPKYLFRKEGQNVTLSCEQNLNHDAMYWYRQDPGQGLRLIYYSQIVNDFQKGDIAEGYSVSREKKESFPLTVTSAQKNPTAFYLCASARGAYGYTFGSGTRLTVV.